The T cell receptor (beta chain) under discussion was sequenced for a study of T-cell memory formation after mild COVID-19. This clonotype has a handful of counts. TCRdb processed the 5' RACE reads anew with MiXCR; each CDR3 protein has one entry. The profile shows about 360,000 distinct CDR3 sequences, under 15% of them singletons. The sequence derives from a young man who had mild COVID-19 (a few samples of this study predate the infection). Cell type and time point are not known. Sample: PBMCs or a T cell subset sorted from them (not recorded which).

The CDR3 DNA is TGTGCCAGCAGCTTCAGCGCCTGGACAGGGAACAATGAGCAGTTCTTC. Protein sequence: CASSFSAWTGNNEQFF. The chain recombines TRBV14 with TRBJ2-1, with 8 bases fitting TRBD1. The ends lost 5 bases at V and 5 bases at J; junction bases unmatched: 11. CDR1 and CDR2 (germline): SGHDN, FVKESK. This CDR3 has 16 residues.